This T cell receptor beta chain derives from a study of T-cell reconstitution after alpha-beta-depleted transplantation in children. This clonotype was seen a few times. A TCRbeta library incorporating unique molecular identifiers was prepared. TCRdb itself ran the PCR reads through MiXCR, one entry per CDR3 protein. The sample consists of about 360,000 distinct CDR3 sequences, about an eighth of them appearing once. Germline CDR1 and CDR2: DFQATT and SNEGSKA (reference sequence). The CDR3 runs 15 residues. Trimming took off 1 base at V and 1 base at J, with 13 bases between the two ends. The sequence was collected from a human donor who donated a stem cell graft to a child with Fanconi anemia. Material: PBMCs, obtained from the stem cell graft. V and J are TRBV20-1 and TRBJ1-1; a weak D match, TRBD1 (6 bases). Here the CDR3 DNA reads TGCAGTGCTAGAGGCTTTGGAGGGGGGAACACTGAAGCTTTCTTT. Residues: CSARGFGGGNTEAFF.